One sample yielded the 6 T cell receptor beta chains listed below, sequenced in a study of blood T cells in healthy people across ages. Through a sample-barcoded 5' primer and a J-beta primer mix, a second PCR was run for roughly 6 to 11 cycles. TCRdb reprocessed the 5' RACE reads with MiXCR, giving one entry per CDR3 protein. The data hold 850,000 to 1,300,000 distinct CDR3 sequences, with 45% observed a single time. The sequencing input was blood. The receptors originated from a woman aged 60-70 years in good health.

This clonotype was counted only a few times. The V gene is TRBV4-2, the J gene TRBJ2-7, with D unresolved. CDR3 size: 13 residues. The ends were cut back, 4 bases at V and 2 bases at J, with 9 bases in the middle. CDR1 LGHNA and CDR2 YNFKEQ come from the germline V gene. The CDR3 sequence: CASSPLVAYEQYF. Written as DNA, the CDR3 is TGTGCCAGCAGCCCTCTAGTCGCCTACGAGCAGTACTTC.

V gene TRBV30 combines with J gene TRBJ2-3, with D unclear. Trimming left V 0 bases short and J 1 base short, with 8 bases between. Germline CDR1 reads GTSNPN; CDR2 reads SVGIG (reference sequence). This CDR3 has 14 amino acids. The CDR3 is CAWSVDRGTDTQYF. The CDR3 nucleotides read TGTGCCTGGAGTGTAGATCGCGGCACAGATACGCAGTATTTT.

In this sample, this clonotype turned up a few times. The chain recombines TRBV6-6 with TRBJ1-5, with no clear D. Germline CDR1 reads MNHNY; CDR2 reads SVGAGI (reference sequence). CDR3 length equals 14 residues. V lost 2 bases and J 2 bases, leaving 7 bases between the germline ends. The CDR3 DNA sequence: TGTGCCAGCAGTTACGTAGGAGGCAATCAGCCCCAGCATTTT. This gives the protein CASSYVGGNQPQHF.

This clonotype was detected only once. The rearrangement links TRBV5-1 to TRBJ2-1; D is perhaps TRBD2 (5 bases). The V end was cut by 1 base, the J end by 9 bases, with 11 bases between. The CDR3 is 13 amino acids. Germline CDR1 reads SGHRS; CDR2 reads YFSETQ. The CDR3 region is CASSLTGGSEQFF. The CDR3 DNA is TGCGCCAGCAGCTTGACTGGAGGCAGTGAGCAGTTCTTC.

V gene TRBV2 combines with J gene TRBJ2-5; 8 bases match TRBD1. V dropped 6 bases and J dropped 3; count of bases not matched to a gene: 12. CDR1 and CDR2 (germline): SNHLY, FYNNEI. This CDR3 region has 16 residues. The CDR3 nucleotides read TGTGCCAGCAGGACAGGACAGGGAAGGGTTGAAGAGACCCAGTACTTC. Translated, it gives CASRTGQGRVEETQYF. Full variable domain (missing parts from reference TRBV2 and TRBJ2-5): EPEVTQTPSHQVTQMGQEVILRCVPISNHLYFYWYRQILGQKVEFLVSFYNNEISEKSEIFDDQFSVERPDGSNFTLKIRSTKLEDSAMYFCASRTGQGRVEETQYFGPGTRLLVL.

The chain carries TRBV20-1 and TRBJ2-1; D may correspond to TRBD1 or TRBD2 (6 bases each). Germline lookup yields CDR1 DFQATT and CDR2 SNEGSKA (reference sequence). Trimming pared 1 base from V and 0 bases from J, leaving 13 bases between. The CDR3 loop spans 16 amino acids. CDR3 amino acids: CSARGQGGISYNEQFF. CDR3 nucleotides: TGCAGTGCTAGAGGGCAAGGGGGGATCTCCTACAATGAGCAGTTCTTC.